This T cell receptor beta chain was sequenced during a study of blood T cell repertoires in COVID-19. The overall study: Material from acute and convalescent COVID-19 was sourced from the United States, Italy and Spain. T cells, B-cell-depleted T cells, or PBMCs supplied cDNA or gDNA.

Some clones are missing from TCRdb's copy, which holds only in-frame ones; the method was immunoSEQ multiplex PCR. Counted here are approximately 440,000 clones, less than 95% occurring once; the ten biggest clones make up approximately 0.65%. Deletions cut 4 bases from V and 4 bases from J, with 9 bases between. Per germline, CDR1 MNHEY and CDR2 SVGEGT. The CDR3 covers 13 residues. Participants were placed into cohorts based on the clinical history they reported. Recovered participants had two consecutive negative NP/OP PCR tests, healthcare professional clearance, or symptom resolution. This chain links TRBV6-2 or TRBV6-3 with TRBJ2-3; TRBD2 is a possible D gene (5 bases). The sample consisted of PBMCs or T cells enriched from blood (not recorded which). This clonotype was obtained from a man younger than 30 who had recovered from COVID-19. The CDR3 DNA follows: TGTGCCAGCAGTTGGATAGCGTCAGATACGCAGTATTTT. It is translated as CASSWIASDTQYF.